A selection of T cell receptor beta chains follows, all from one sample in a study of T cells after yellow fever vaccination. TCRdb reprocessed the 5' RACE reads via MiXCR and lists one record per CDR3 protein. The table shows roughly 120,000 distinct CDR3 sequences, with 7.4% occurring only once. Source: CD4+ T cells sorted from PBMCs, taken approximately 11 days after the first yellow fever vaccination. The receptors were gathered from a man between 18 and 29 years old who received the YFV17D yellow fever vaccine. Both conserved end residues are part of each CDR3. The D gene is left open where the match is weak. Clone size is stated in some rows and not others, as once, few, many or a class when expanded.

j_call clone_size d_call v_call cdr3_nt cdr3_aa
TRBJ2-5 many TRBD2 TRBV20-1 TGCAGTGCTAGTTCAGCGGGGGGCCCGGGGGAGACCCAGTACTTC CSASSAGGPGETQYF
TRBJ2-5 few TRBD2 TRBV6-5 TGTGCCAGCAGTTACGGTCGGGGAGGGAAGACCCAGTACTTC CASSYGRGGKTQYF
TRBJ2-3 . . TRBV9 TGTGCCAGCAGCGTCGGGGTTACAGATACGCAGTATTTT CASSVGVTDTQYF
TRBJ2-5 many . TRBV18 TGTGCCAGCAGCCCCAGGGAAGAGACCCAGTACTTC CASSPREETQYF
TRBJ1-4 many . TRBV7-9 TGTGCCAGCAGCACCCATGAAAAACTGTTTTTT CASSTHEKLFF
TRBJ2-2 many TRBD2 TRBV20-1 TGCAGTGCTAGAGTGCGGGGGATCGCCGGGGAGCTGTTTTTC CSARVRGIAGELFF
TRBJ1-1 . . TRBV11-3 TGTGCCAGCAGCCCGGGACATGACACTGAAGCTTTCTTT CASSPGHDTEAFF
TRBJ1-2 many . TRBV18 TGTGCCAGCTCAGCGGCAAACTCGGATGTAGGCTACACCTTC CASSAANSDVGYTF
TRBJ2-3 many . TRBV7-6 TGTGCCAGCAGCTTAGGTCTGGGGGTGGCAGATACGCAGTATTTT CASSLGLGVADTQYF
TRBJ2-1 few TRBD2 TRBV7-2 TGTGCCAGCAGCTCTAGCGGGGTGCCCTACAATGAGCAGTTCTTC CASSSSGVPYNEQFF
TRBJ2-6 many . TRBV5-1 TGCGCCAGCAGCCCCCAGGGTAATGGGGCCAACGTCCTGACTTTC CASSPQGNGANVLTF
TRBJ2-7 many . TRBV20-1 TGCAGTGCTAGTTCGGACAGTTGGAGCTCCTACGAGCAGTACTTC CSASSDSWSSYEQYF
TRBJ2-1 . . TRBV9 TGTGCCAGCAGCCCCGACTACAACGCCGAGCAGTTCTTC CASSPDYNAEQFF
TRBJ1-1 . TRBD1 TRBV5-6 TGTGACAGCAGCTCCGTCCAGGTCAGGGGGCACGGCACTGAAGCTTTCTTT CDSSSVQVRGHGTEAFF
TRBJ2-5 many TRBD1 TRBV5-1 TGCGCCAGCAGCTGGGGGGACAGGGAAGAGACCCAGTACTTC CASSWGDREETQYF
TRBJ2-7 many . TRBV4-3 TGCGCCAGCAGCCAAGGTTTGAGGAAAGGAGCCTACGAGCAGTACTTC CASSQGLRKGAYEQYF
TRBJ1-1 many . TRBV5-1 TGCGCCAGCAGCTCTGATGGACAGCCCATGAACACTGAAGCTTTCTTT CASSSDGQPMNTEAFF
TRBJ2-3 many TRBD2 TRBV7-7 TGTGCCAGCAGCCCCACCCCGACTAGCGGGGGAGCCGGGCATACGCAGTATTTT CASSPTPTSGGAGHTQYF
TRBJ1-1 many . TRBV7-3 TGTGCCAGCAGGAGGGGGGCTAACACTGAAGCTTTCTTT CASRRGANTEAFF
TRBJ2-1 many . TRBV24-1 TGTGCCACCAGTGCTGGGCCATACAATGAGCAGTTCTTC CATSAGPYNEQFF
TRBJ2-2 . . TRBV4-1 TGCGCCATCGGCAATAAGGGCGGGGAGCTGTTTTTT CAIGNKGGELFF
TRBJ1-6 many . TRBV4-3 TGCGCCAGCAGCCAGCAGGTGTCCTCACCCCTCCACTTT CASSQQVSSPLHF
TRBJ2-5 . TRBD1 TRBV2 TGTGCCAGCAGTGAAAGGGGGCTGGAGACCCAGTACTTC CASSERGLETQYF
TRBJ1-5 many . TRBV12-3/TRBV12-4 TGTGCCAGCCGCTCTTCAGGGAATCAGCCCCAGCATTTT CASRSSGNQPQHF
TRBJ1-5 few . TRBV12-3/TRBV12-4 TGTGCCAGCAGTCGAGGCCAGGGAGGGAATCAGCCCCAGCATTTT CASSRGQGGNQPQHF
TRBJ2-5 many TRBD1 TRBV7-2 TGTGCCAGCAGCGAATCCATGCCAGGGGGCAGGGAGACCCAGTACTTC CASSESMPGGRETQYF